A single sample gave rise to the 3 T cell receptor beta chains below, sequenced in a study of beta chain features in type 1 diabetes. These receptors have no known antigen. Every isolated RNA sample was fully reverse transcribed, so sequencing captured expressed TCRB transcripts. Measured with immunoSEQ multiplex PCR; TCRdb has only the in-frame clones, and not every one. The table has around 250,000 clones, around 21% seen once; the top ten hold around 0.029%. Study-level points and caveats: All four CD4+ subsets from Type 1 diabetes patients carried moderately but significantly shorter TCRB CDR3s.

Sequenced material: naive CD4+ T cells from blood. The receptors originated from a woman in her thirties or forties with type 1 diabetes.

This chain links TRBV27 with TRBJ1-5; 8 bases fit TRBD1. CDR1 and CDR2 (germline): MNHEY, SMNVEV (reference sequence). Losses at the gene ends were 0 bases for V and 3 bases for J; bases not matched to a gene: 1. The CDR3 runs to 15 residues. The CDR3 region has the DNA TGTGCCAGCAGTTTATCGGGACAGGTCAATCAGCCCCAGCATTTT. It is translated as CASSLSGQVNQPQHF.

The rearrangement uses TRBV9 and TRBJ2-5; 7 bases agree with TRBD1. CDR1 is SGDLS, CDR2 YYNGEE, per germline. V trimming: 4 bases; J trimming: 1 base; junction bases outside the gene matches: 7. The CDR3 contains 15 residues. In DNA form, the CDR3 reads TGTGCCAGCAGCCCCCACAGGGGCCTCCAAGAGACCCAGTACTTC. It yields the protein CASSPHRGLQETQYF.

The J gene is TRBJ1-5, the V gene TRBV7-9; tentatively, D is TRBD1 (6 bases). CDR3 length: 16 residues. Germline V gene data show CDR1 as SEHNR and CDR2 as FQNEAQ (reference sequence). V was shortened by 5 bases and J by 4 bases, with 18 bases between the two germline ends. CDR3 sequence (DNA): TGTGCCAGCAGCCCAGCAGGGGTACAGGCAAATCAGCCCCAGCATTTT. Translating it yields CASSPAGVQANQPQHF.